The 2 T cell receptor beta chains given below trace back to one sample, sequenced in a study of blood T cell repertoires in COVID-19. TCRdb keeps only in-frame clones here, not all; method: immunoSEQ multiplex PCR. The sample consists of around 130,000 clones, around 87% of them appearing once. Sequencing input: peripheral blood. These receptors originate from a man between 65 and 85 years old with active COVID-19.

V gene TRBV10-3 combines with J gene TRBJ2-1; D gene ambiguous. Trimming took off 0 bases at V and 4 bases at J, with 10 bases between the two ends. This CDR3 is built from 15 residues. Germline V gene lookup returns CDR1 ENHRY and CDR2 SYGVKD. CDR3 DNA: TGTGCCATCAGTGAGTCGATGGGCCAATACAATGAGCAGTTCTTC. Amino acid sequence: CAISESMGQYNEQFF.

The chain couples TRBV24-1 to TRBJ2-7, with a tentative D call TRBD1 (5 bases). CDR3 length: 15 residues. Germline loops: CDR1 KGHDR, CDR2 SFDVKD. V was trimmed by 4 bases and J by 6 bases, leaving 18 bases between them. Here the CDR3 reads CATSEGRGYPSEQYF. The DNA for the CDR3 is TGTGCCACCAGTGAGGGTAGGGGTTACCCCTCCGAGCAGTACTTC.